Listed below are T cell receptor beta chains from one sample, sequenced in a study of T cells in Graves' hyperthyroidism and ophthalmopathy. MiXCR, run by TCRdb on the multiplex PCR reads, gives a single entry per CDR3 protein. Of hundreds of thousands of distinct CDR3 sequences listed, 14% are singletons. Sequencing was done on a sample of blood. The receptors shown here come from a woman aged 50 to 65 with Graves' ophthalmopathy. Both conserved end residues are part of each CDR3. D genes are given only for firm matches. Only part of the rows carry a size: once, few, many, or a class if the clone is expanded.

abundance	v_gene	j_gene	d_gene	CDR3aa	CDR3nt
-	TRBV20-1	TRBJ2-2	-	CSARTGTTGELFF	TGCAGTGCTCGAACAGGGACCACCGGGGAGCTGTTTTTT
-	TRBV6-1	TRBJ2-6	-	CASQGGGSGANVLTF	TGTGCCAGCCAGGGGGGGGGGTCCGGGGCCAACGTCCTGACTTTC
-	TRBV6-1	TRBJ1-3	TRBD1	CASSTVNRGAGNTIYF	TGTGCCAGCAGTACGGTAAACAGGGGTGCTGGAAACACCATATATTTT
-	TRBV11-3	TRBJ2-1	-	CASSLGPGLADYNEQFF	TGTGCCAGCAGCTTAGGGCCGGGGCTAGCCGACTACAATGAGCAGTTCTTC
many	TRBV6-2/TRBV6-3	TRBJ2-1	TRBD2	CASSHRKAGVNEQFF	TGTGCCAGCAGCCACCGGAAGGCGGGAGTGAATGAGCAGTTCTTC
many	TRBV12-5	TRBJ2-1	TRBD2	CASGPGTSGSRNEQFF	TGTGCTAGTGGCCCCGGGACTAGCGGGAGTAGGAATGAGCAGTTCTTC
-	TRBV4-2	TRBJ2-2	TRBD2	CASSSTGLALSNTGELFF	TGTGCCAGCAGCTCAACGGGACTAGCCCTCTCGAACACCGGGGAGCTGTTTTTT
many	TRBV30	TRBJ2-1	-	CAWTWSAYNEQFF	TGTGCCTGGACTTGGAGCGCTTACAATGAGCAGTTCTTC
many	TRBV27	TRBJ2-3	TRBD2	CASSLAGVEFDTQYF	TGTGCCAGCAGTTTAGCGGGAGTTGAATTTGATACGCAGTATTTT
-	TRBV19	TRBJ2-7	-	CASSLTLSPSSEQYF	TGTGCCAGTAGTTTAACCCTTTCCCCTTCCTCCGAGCAGTACTTC
-	TRBV5-1	TRBJ2-7	TRBD2	CASSFLRGHQGGEQYF	TGCGCCAGCAGCTTTCTCCGGGGCCACCAGGGAGGGGAGCAGTACTTC
-	TRBV6-1	TRBJ1-2	TRBD1	CASSFSPGQGGGYTF	TGTGCCAGCAGTTTTTCTCCGGGACAGGGAGGTGGCTACACCTTC
-	TRBV15	TRBJ2-1	TRBD2	CATSGGGSLAGDNEQFF	TGTGCCACCAGCGGAGGGGGTTCGCTAGCGGGGGACAATGAGCAGTTCTTC
many	TRBV18	TRBJ2-7	TRBD2	CASSPPTRLAGGPYEQYF	TGTGCCAGCTCACCCCCCACCCGACTAGCGGGAGGGCCCTACGAGCAGTACTTC
-	TRBV11-2	TRBJ2-1	-	CASSLVGGNKQFF	TGTGCCAGCAGCTTAGTAGGCGGGAATAAGCAGTTCTTC
many	TRBV10-3	TRBJ1-2	-	CAISESLPRGNYGYTF	TGTGCCATCAGTGAGTCCCTTCCGCGAGGGAACTATGGCTACACCTTC
few	TRBV6-1	TRBJ1-3	-	CASSSGHSGNTIYF	TGTGCCAGCAGTTCGGGGCACTCTGGAAACACCATATATTTT
-	TRBV7-2	TRBJ2-7	TRBD1	CASSLSARGSYEQYF	TGTGCCAGCAGCTTAAGTGCCAGGGGGTCTTACGAGCAGTACTTC
many	TRBV28	TRBJ2-3	-	CASSFVAKLNPGTDTQYF	TGTGCCAGCAGTTTCGTAGCTAAACTAAACCCTGGCACAGATACGCAGTATTTT
few	TRBV4-3	TRBJ2-3	-	CASSPRGGTDTQYF	TGCGCCAGCAGCCCCAGGGGCGGCACAGATACGCAGTATTTT
-	TRBV6-5	TRBJ2-1	-	CASSYGLAVFRNEQFF	TGTGCCAGCAGTTACGGGCTAGCCGTTTTTCGGAATGAGCAGTTCTTC
few	TRBV19	TRBJ2-2	TRBD1	CASNKGGSGELFF	TGTGCCAGTAATAAAGGGGGCTCCGGGGAGCTGTTTTTT
few	TRBV7-6	TRBJ1-2	-	CASGGGSGNYGYTF	TGTGCCAGCGGAGGGGGGTCGGGGAACTATGGCTACACCTTC
few	TRBV4-3	TRBJ2-3	-	CASSQDRGSGRLGSPTDTQYF	TGCGCCAGCAGCCAAGATCGGGGTAGCGGTCGCCTAGGTAGCCCAACAGATACGCAGTATTTT
many	TRBV7-2	TRBJ2-2	TRBD1	CASSLVMDRGSGELFF	TGTGCCAGCAGCTTAGTCATGGACAGGGGTTCGGGGGAGCTGTTTTTT
many	TRBV11-3	TRBJ2-7	-	CASSRGPDWDEQYF	TGTGCCAGCAGCAGGGGCCCCGACTGGGACGAGCAGTACTTC
-	TRBV12-3/TRBV12-4	TRBJ1-1	-	CASSFWTEPNTEAFF	TGTGCCAGCAGTTTCTGGACAGAACCGAACACTGAAGCTTTCTTT
many	TRBV28	TRBJ1-2	-	CASRAIGGVGYTF	TGTGCCAGCAGGGCAATTGGGGGTGTAGGCTACACCTTC
many	TRBV20-1	TRBJ1-1	-	CSARPSSGAVNTEAFF	TGCAGTGCTCGACCATCATCAGGGGCAGTAAACACTGAAGCTTTCTTT
many	TRBV18	TRBJ2-5	TRBD1	CASSPSGAGGAETQYF	TGTGCCAGCTCACCCTCTGGGGCAGGGGGCGCGGAGACCCAGTACTTC
few	TRBV6-2/TRBV6-3	TRBJ2-5	-	CASTRRGAHETQYF	TGTGCCAGCACTCGACGGGGGGCGCACGAGACCCAGTACTTC
many	TRBV4-2	TRBJ1-1	TRBD1	CASSQDGTGEAKNTEAFF	TGTGCCAGCAGCCAAGACGGGACAGGGGAGGCGAAGAACACTGAAGCTTTCTTT
many	TRBV28	TRBJ2-7	TRBD1	CASRPLTGTNEQYF	TGTGCCAGCAGGCCCTTGACAGGGACGAACGAGCAGTACTTC
many	TRBV3-1	TRBJ1-4	TRBD1	CASSRDRSLNNEKLFF	TGTGCCAGCAGCCGGGACAGGAGTCTTAATAATGAAAAACTGTTTTTT
many	TRBV28	TRBJ2-7	-	CASSPPAPLGQYF	TGTGCCAGCAGTCCCCCGGCACCGTTGGGGCAGTACTTC
-	TRBV18	TRBJ1-1	-	CASKTGDTEALF	TGTGCCAGCAAAACGGGGGATACTGAAGCTCTCTTT
many	TRBV5-6	TRBJ1-1	TRBD1	CASRKTGIMNTEAFF	TGTGCCAGCAGGAAGACAGGGATCATGAACACTGAAGCTTTCTTT
-	TRBV30	TRBJ2-7	TRBD2	CAFEGLAGVDEQYF	TGTGCCTTTGAGGGACTAGCGGGAGTGGACGAGCAGTACTTC
-	TRBV20-1	TRBJ2-2	-	CSARPPWEAGELFF	TGCAGTGCTAGACCGCCCTGGGAAGCCGGGGAGCTGTTTTTT
many	TRBV2	TRBJ2-3	TRBD2	CASSEFERSGADTQYF	TGTGCCAGCAGTGAATTCGAGCGGAGCGGGGCAGATACGCAGTATTTT
many	TRBV27	TRBJ2-4	-	CASSPGQSAIQYF	TGTGCCAGCAGTCCCGGACAGAGCGCCATTCAGTACTTC
many	TRBV28	TRBJ1-2	-	CASSLSGHGYTF	TGTGCCAGCAGTTTATCGGGTCATGGCTACACCTTC
many	TRBV29-1	TRBJ2-7	TRBD2	CSVGPAGGPHEQYF	TGCAGCGTGGGTCCGGCGGGAGGGCCTCACGAGCAGTACTTC
few	TRBV6-2/TRBV6-3	TRBJ2-7	-	CASSPGSPGEQYF	TGTGCCAGCAGCCCCGGGTCACCGGGGGAGCAGTACTTC
few	TRBV27	TRBJ1-1	-	CASRPGMNTEAFF	TGTGCCAGCAGACCCGGAATGAACACTGAAGCTTTCTTT